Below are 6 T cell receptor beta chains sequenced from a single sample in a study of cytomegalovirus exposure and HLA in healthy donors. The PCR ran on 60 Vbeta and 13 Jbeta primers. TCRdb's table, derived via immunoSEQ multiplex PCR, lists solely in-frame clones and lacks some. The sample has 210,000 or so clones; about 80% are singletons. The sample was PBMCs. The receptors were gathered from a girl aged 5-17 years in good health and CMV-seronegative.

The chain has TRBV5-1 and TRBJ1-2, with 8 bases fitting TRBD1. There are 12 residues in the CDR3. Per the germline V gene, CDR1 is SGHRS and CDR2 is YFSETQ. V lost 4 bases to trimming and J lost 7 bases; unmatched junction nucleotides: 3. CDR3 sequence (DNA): TGCGCCAGCAGCCCACAGGGGGTTGGCTACACCTTC. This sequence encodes CASSPQGVGYTF.

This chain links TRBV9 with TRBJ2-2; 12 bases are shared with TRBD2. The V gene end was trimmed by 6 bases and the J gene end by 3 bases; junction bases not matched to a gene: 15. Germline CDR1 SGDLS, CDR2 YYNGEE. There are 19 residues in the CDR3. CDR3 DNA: TGTGCCAGCAACCCTCGTTGGACTAGCGGGATTAAGGACACCGGGGAGCTGTTTTTT. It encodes CASNPRWTSGIKDTGELFF. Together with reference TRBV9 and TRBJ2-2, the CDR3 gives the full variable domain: DSGVTQTPKHLITATGQRVTLRCSPRSGDLSVYWYQQSLDQGLQFLIQYYNGEERAKGNILERFSAQQFPDLHSELNLSSLELGDSALYFCASNPRWTSGIKDTGELFFGEGSRLTVL.

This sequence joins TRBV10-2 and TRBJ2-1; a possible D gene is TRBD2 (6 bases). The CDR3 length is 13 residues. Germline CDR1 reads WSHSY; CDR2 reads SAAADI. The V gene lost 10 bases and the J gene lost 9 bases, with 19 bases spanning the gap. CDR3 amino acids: CATMLTGVGEQFF. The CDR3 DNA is TGCGCCACTATGTTGACGGGAGTGGGTGAGCAGTTCTTC.

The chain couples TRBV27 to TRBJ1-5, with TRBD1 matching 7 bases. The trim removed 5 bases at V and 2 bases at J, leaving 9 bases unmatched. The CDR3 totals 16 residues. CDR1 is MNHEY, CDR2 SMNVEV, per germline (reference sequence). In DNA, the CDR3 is TGTGCCAGCAGTCCCCTCGGCACAGGGGGCAATCAGCCCCAGCATTTT. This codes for CASSPLGTGGNQPQHF.

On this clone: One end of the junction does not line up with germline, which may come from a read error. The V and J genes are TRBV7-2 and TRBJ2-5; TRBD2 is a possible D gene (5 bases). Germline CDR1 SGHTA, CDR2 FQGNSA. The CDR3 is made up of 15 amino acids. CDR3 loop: CASSLAAIRQETQYF. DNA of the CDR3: TGTGCCAGCAGCCTAGCCGCGATCAGGCAAGAGACCCAGTACTTC.

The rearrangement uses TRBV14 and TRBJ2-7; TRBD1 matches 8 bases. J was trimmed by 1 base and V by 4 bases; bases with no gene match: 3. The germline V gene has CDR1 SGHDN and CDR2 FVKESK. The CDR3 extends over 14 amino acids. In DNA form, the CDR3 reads TGTGCCAGCAGCCCTAGGACAGGGTCCTACGAGCAGTACTTC. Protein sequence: CASSPRTGSYEQYF.